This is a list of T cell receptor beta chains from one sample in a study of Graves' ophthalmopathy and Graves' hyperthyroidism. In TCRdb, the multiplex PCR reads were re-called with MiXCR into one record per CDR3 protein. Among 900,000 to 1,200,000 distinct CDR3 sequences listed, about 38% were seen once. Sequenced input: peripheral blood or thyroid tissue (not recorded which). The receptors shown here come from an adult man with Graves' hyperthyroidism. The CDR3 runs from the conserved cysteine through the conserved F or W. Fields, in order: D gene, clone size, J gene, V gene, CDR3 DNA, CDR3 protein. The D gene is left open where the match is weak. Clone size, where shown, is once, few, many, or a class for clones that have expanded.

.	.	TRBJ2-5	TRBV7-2	TGTGCCAGCAGCTTAGGATCATGGTACCAAGAGACCCAGTACTTC	CASSLGSWYQETQYF
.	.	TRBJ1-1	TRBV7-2	TGTGCCAGCAGCCGTTCTACAGGGTCGACTGAAGCTTTCTTT	CASSRSTGSTEAFF
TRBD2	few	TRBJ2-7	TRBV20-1	TGCAGTTCCGGGACTAGCGGTACCTACGAGCAGTACTTC	CSSGTSGTYEQYF
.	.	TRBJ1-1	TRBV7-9	TGTGCCAGCAGATCGGGGTACAGGGCGAGCACTGAAGCTTTCTTT	CASRSGYRASTEAFF
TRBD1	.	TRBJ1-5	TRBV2	TGTGCCAGCAGTGAAGCGCTAAGGACAGGGGGCACTTATAGCAATCAGCCCCAGCATTTT	CASSEALRTGGTYSNQPQHF
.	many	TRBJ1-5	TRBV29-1	TGCAGCGTGAAAGGGACCCTTGTCCGCAATCAGCCCCAGCATTTT	CSVKGTLVRNQPQHF
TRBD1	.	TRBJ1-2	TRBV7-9	TGTGCCAGCAGCCGAACGGGACAGGGAGTCTCCTACACCTTC	CASSRTGQGVSYTF
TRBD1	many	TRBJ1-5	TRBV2	TGTGCCAGCACCATGACAGGGGGTCTCAATCAGCCCCAGCATTTT	CASTMTGGLNQPQHF
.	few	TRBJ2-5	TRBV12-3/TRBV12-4	TGTGCCAGCAGCCCAACCCCGGGACGGACAGCCCAAGAGACCCAGTACTTC	CASSPTPGRTAQETQYF
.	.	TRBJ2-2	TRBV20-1	TGCAGTGCCCGCCCCGGGGGTCCCGGGGAGCTGTTTTTT	CSARPGGPGELFF
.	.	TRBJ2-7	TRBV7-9	TGTGCCAGCAGCTTAGCGGGTGGATACAAGCAGTACTTC	CASSLAGGYKQYF
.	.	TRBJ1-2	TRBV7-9	TGCGCCAGCAGCCAAGATTGGGGGGGGCGGATTGGGGATGGCTACACCTTC	CASSQDWGGRIGDGYTF
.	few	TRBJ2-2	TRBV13	TGTGCCAGCAGCTTAGGGACCCTCACCGGGGAGCTGTTTTTT	CASSLGTLTGELFF
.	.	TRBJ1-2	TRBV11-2	TGTGCCAGCAGCTTAGGTCCCGGGGGGGTTAACTATGGCTACACCTTC	CASSLGPGGVNYGYTF
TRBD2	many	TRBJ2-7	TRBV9	TGTGCCAGCAGCCCCCGGGCGCGGGAGGGGGAGCAGTACTTC	CASSPRAREGEQYF
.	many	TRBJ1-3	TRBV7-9	TGTGCCAGCAGTACCAACGGCAGGGACACCATATATTTT	CASSTNGRDTIYF
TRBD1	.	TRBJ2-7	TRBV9	TGTGCCAGCAGTTACTCGAAGGTCGGGACAGAAGCCTACGAGCAGTACTTC	CASSYSKVGTEAYEQYF
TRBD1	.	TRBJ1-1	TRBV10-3	TGTGCCATCAGTGGGCGGACAGGGGGCTTGGGCACTGAAGCTTTCTTT	CAISGRTGGLGTEAFF
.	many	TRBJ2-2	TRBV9	TGTGCCAGCAGCCCCGGCCTAGCGAACACCGGGGAGCTGTTTTTT	CASSPGLANTGELFF
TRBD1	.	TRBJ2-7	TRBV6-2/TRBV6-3	TGTGCCAGCAGGCGGACAGGGGGCGGCGGGGGATCCTACGAGCAGTACTTC	CASRRTGGGGGSYEQYF
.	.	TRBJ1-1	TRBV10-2	TGCGCCAGCAGTGAATTCGTAATGAACACTGAAGCTTTCTTT	CASSEFVMNTEAFF